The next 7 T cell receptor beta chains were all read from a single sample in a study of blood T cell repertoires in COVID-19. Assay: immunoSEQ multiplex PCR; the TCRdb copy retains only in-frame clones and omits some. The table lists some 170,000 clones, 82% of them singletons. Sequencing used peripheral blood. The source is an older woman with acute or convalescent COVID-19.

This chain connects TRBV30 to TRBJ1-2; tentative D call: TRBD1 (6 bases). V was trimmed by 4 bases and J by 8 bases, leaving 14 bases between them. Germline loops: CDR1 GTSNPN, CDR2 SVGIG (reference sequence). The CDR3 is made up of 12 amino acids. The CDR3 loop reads CAWTRGLGGYTF. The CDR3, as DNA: TGTGCCTGGACCAGGGGTCTCGGGGGCTACACCTTC.

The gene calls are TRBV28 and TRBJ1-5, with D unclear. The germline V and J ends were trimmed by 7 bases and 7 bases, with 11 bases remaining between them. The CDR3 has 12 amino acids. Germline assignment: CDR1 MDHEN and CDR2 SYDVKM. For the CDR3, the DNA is TGTGCCAGCACCCCACCGGGGCAGCCCCAGCATTTT. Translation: CASTPPGQPQHF.

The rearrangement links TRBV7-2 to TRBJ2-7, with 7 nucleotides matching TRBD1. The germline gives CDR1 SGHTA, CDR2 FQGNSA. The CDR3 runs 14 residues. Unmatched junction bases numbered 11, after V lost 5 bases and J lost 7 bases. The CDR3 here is CASSVLDRWGEQYF. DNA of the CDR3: TGTGCCAGCAGCGTATTGGACAGGTGGGGAGAGCAGTACTTC. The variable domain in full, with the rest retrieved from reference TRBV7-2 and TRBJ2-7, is GAGVSQSPSNKVTEKGKDVELRCDPISGHTALYWYRQSLGQGLEFLIYFQGNSAPDKSGLPSDRFSAERTGGSVSTLTIQRTQQEDSAVYLCASSVLDRWGEQYFGPGTRLTVT.

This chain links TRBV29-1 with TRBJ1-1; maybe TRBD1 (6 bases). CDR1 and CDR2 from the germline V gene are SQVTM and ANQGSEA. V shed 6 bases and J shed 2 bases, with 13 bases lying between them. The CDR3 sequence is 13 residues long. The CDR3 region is CSVGWGLNTEAFF. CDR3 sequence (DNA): TGCAGCGTGGGGTGGGGGCTTAACACTGAAGCTTTCTTT.

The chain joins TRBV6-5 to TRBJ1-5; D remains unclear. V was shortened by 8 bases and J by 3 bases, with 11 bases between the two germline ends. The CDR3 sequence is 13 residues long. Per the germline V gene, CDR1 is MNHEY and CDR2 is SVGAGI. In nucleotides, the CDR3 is TGTGCCAGCCATAAAGAGAACAATCAGCCCCAGCATTTT. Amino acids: CASHKENNQPQHF.

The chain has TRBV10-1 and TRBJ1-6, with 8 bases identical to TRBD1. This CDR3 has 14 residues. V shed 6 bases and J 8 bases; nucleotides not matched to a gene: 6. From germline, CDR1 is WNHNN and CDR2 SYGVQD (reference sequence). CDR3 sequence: CASSVDRVDSPLHF. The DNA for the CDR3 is TGCGCCAGCAGCGTGGACAGGGTGGATTCACCCCTCCACTTT.

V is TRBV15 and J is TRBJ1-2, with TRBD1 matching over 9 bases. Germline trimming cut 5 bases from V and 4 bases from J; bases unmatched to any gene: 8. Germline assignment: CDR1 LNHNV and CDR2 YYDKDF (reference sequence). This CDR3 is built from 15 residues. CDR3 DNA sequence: TGTGCCACCAGCGGTACAGGGGGCGGACCCTATGGCTACACCTTC. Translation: CATSGTGGGPYGYTF.